These T cell receptor beta chains were read from a single sample in a study of cytomegalovirus exposure and HLA in healthy donors. Only in-frame clones appear in the TCRdb table, and some are missing; sequencing was by immunoSEQ multiplex PCR. The data show 140,000 to 150,000 clones, with 70% to 85% seen just once and 3% to 3.5% held by the top ten. The sequenced sample consisted of PBMCs. The receptors stem from a male donor in good health and CMV-seronegative. Both conserved end residues are part of each CDR3. Each record gives: V gene, clone size, D gene, J gene, CDR3 protein, CDR3 DNA. The D gene is left open where the match is weak. The size field is filled for only some rows; it gives once, few, many or a size class.

>TRBV27|few|TRBD1|TRBJ2-2
CASSQNPDRGLSNTGELFF
TGTGCCAGCAGCCAAAACCCGGACAGGGGTCTTTCGAACACCGGGGAGCTGTTTTTT
>TRBV7-9|-|-|TRBJ2-7
CASSLDEVREQYF
TGTGCCAGCAGCTTAGACGAGGTGAGAGAGCAGTACTTC
>TRBV18|-|-|TRBJ1-1
CASSNTQDMNTEAFF
TGTGCCAGCTCGAATACTCAGGATATGAACACTGAAGCTTTCTTT
>TRBV7-9|-|TRBD2|TRBJ2-1
CASSLVSGTYNEQFF
TGTGCCAGCAGCTTAGTTAGCGGGACGTACAATGAGCAGTTCTTC
>TRBV7-3|-|-|TRBJ1-2
CASSYGRRDGYTF
TGTGCCAGCAGCTACGGACGGAGGGATGGCTACACCTTC
>TRBV9|-|-|TRBJ1-3
CASSEDLGAGNTIYF
TGTGCCAGCAGCGAGGACTTAGGAGCTGGAAACACCATATATTTT
>TRBV7-8|-|TRBD2|TRBJ2-7
CASSLGGGGSFASEQYF
TGTGCCAGCAGCTTAGGTGGAGGCGGGAGTTTTGCTTCCGAGCAGTACTTC
>TRBV28|-|-|TRBJ2-2
CASSLGPENTGELFF
TGTGCCAGCAGTCTGGGCCCAGAGAACACCGGGGAGCTGTTTTTT
>TRBV5-4|-|TRBD2|TRBJ2-7
CASSSREGHEQYF
TGTGCCAGCAGCTCTCGGGAGGGCCACGAGCAGTACTTC
>TRBV5-1|-|TRBD1|TRBJ2-3
CASSRTTTQGMVGDTQYF
TGCGCCAGCAGCCGGACGACCACACAGGGGATGGTCGGAGATACGCAGTATTTT
>TRBV5-1|-|TRBD2|TRBJ2-1
CASSQGTSGSIYEQFF
TGCGCCAGCAGCCAAGGGACTAGCGGGAGTATCTATGAGCAGTTCTTC
>TRBV27|-|TRBD2|TRBJ2-7
CASSFLREAGTYEQYF
TGTGCCAGCAGTTTTCTGCGGGAGGCCGGTACCTACGAGCAGTACTTC
>TRBV5-4|-|TRBD1|TRBJ2-5
CASSRGQAPQETQYF
TGTGCCAGCAGCCGCGGACAGGCCCCCCAAGAGACCCAGTACTTC
>TRBV9|-|TRBD2|TRBJ2-1
CASSLSGGPLNEQFF
TGTGCCAGCAGCCTCTCGGGGGGGCCGCTGAATGAGCAGTTCTTC
>TRBV7-2|-|TRBD2|TRBJ2-2
CASSYRTSGIYTGELFF
TGTGCCAGCAGCTACCGGACTAGCGGGATATATACCGGGGAGCTGTTTTTT
>TRBV27|-|TRBD2|TRBJ2-2
CASSLSPAGGSDTGELFF
TGTGCCAGCAGTTTATCTCCAGCGGGGGGATCGGACACCGGGGAGCTGTTTTTT
>TRBV9|-|-|TRBJ2-2
CASSVMRDTGELFF
TGTGCCAGCAGCGTCATGCGGGACACCGGGGAGCTGTTTTTT
>TRBV6-1|-|-|TRBJ1-1
CASSEDRVNTEAFF
TGTGCCAGCAGTGAAGACCGGGTGAACACTGAAGCTTTCTTT
>TRBV7-9|-|-|TRBJ2-5
CASSLTEQETQYF
TGTGCCAGCAGCTTGACTGAACAAGAGACCCAGTACTTC
>TRBV18|-|-|TRBJ1-2
CASSRDTDYGYTF
TGTGCCAGCTCACGGGACACAGACTATGGCTACACCTTC